The 26 T cell receptor beta chains listed next were all sequenced from one sample in a study of vaccination effects on CD4 cells after COVID-19. What these receptors recognize is not known. Before sequencing, viral peptide pools were used by the ViraFEST assay to expand antigen-specific CD4+ T cells. After around 10 days in culture, the CD4+ T cells were isolated. In the vaccine recipients, nucleocapsid antibodies were negative and there was no prior SARS-CoV-2 infection. Profiled with immunoSEQ multiplex PCR; TCRdb holds only in-frame clones, not every one. The sample shows some 77,000 clones, around 76% of them seen only once. Sequences were derived from CD4+ T cells from PBMCs cultured with HCoV-OC43 spike peptides, sampled before COVID-19 vaccination. Documented subset: HCoV-OC43 spike overlapping peptide pool stimulation. Source of these receptors: a human donor who received a COVID-19 vaccine.

The chain joins TRBV5-1 to TRBJ2-5, with 10 bases fitting TRBD2. Unmatched junction bases numbered 7, after V lost 0 bases and J lost 2 bases. The CDR3 spans 17 residues. Per the germline V gene, CDR1 is SGHRS and CDR2 is YFSETQ. Here the CDR3 DNA reads TGCGCCAGCAGCTTGGAAGCAGCGGGGGGGCTTCAAGAGACCCAGTACTTC. Translation gives CASSLEAAGGLQETQYF.

The chain combines TRBV7-9 with TRBJ1-1; D is perhaps TRBD1 (5 bases). The V end was cut by 7 bases, the J end by 5 bases, with 14 bases between. Germline V gene data show CDR1 as SEHNR and CDR2 as FQNEAQ (reference sequence). The CDR3 covers 13 residues. CDR3 DNA: TGTGCCAGCATCCGATCCGGGGGAACTGAAGCTTTCTTT. This gives the protein CASIRSGGTEAFF.

The chain links TRBV28 to TRBJ1-5; the match to TRBD1 covers 7 bases. The length of the CDR3 is 14 residues. Germline CDR1 is MDHEN and CDR2 is SYDVKM. The trim removed 4 bases at V and 4 bases at J, leaving 4 bases unmatched. The CDR3 bases are TGTGCCAGCAGTTGGGCGACAGGGAATCAGCCCCAGCATTTT. It codes for CASSWATGNQPQHF.

This sequence joins TRBV4-3 and TRBJ1-3; D possibly corresponds to TRBD1 (5 bases). Germline values: CDR1 LGHNA, CDR2 YSLEER. The V end lost 0 bases, the J end lost 7 bases, and 10 bases lay between the germline ends. This CDR3 has 14 amino acids. The CDR3, as DNA: TGCGCCAGCAGCCAAGATCGGGGCCTCAACACCATATATTTT. Amino acid sequence: CASSQDRGLNTIYF.

This clone was counted at least ten times. V is TRBV6-1 and J is TRBJ1-1, with D uncertain. The CDR3 sequence is 13 residues long. Trimming stripped 3 bases from V and 0 bases from J, with 5 bases between. Germline V gene sequence: CDR1 MNHNS, CDR2 SASEGT. This CDR3 reads CASSEGVNTEAFF. For the CDR3, the DNA is TGTGCCAGCAGTGAGGGCGTGAACACTGAAGCTTTCTTT.

The chain links TRBV2 to TRBJ1-5; TRBD1 is a possible D gene (5 bases). CDR3 length equals 15 residues. V dropped 3 bases and J dropped 7 bases, with 16 bases sitting between them. CDR1 is SNHLY, CDR2 FYNNEI, per germline. CDR3 DNA sequence: TGTGCCAGCAGTGACCAGCAGGGAGGGCGACAGCCCCAGCATTTT. Amino acid sequence: CASSDQQGGRQPQHF.

This clone was seen just once. The J gene is TRBJ2-3, the V gene TRBV6-1; TRBD1 agrees at 10 bases. The ends lost 2 bases at V and 6 bases at J; junction bases unmatched: 11. Germline lookup yields CDR1 MNHNS and CDR2 SASEGT. CDR3 length: 17 amino acids. The CDR3 DNA reads TGTGCCAGCAGTGAATCCCCCGGACAGGGGGTATTGGATACGCAGTATTTT. The encoded protein is CASSESPGQGVLDTQYF.

V usage is TRBV23-1 and J usage is TRBJ2-7; D is unclear. TRBV23-1 is known as an ORF, though its function is uncertain. Trimming removed 4 bases at V and 0 bases at J, with 16 bases between. CDR3 size: 16 residues. The CDR3 is CASSLMVQESSYEQYV. CDR3 DNA: TGCGCCAGCAGTCTTATGGTGCAGGAAAGCTCCTACGAGCAGTACGTC.

The genes are TRBV6-5 and TRBJ2-2; 7 bases fit TRBD1. V lost 7 bases to trimming and J lost 2 bases; unmatched junction nucleotides: 7. The CDR3 is made up of 15 amino acids. CDR1 MNHEY and CDR2 SVGAGI come from the germline V gene. The CDR3 nucleotides read TGTGCCAGCAAGTTGGGGACAGCTAACACCGGGGAGCTGTTTTTT. The encoded protein is CASKLGTANTGELFF.

The chain couples TRBV12-3 or TRBV12-4 to TRBJ1-1, with TRBD1 as a possible D gene (5 bases). The CDR3 length is 11 residues. V was shortened by 6 bases and J by 6 bases, with 8 bases between the two germline ends. CDR3 DNA sequence: TGTGCCAGCAGGGGGGGTTCTGAAGCTTTCTTT. Translation gives CASRGGSEAFF.

This clone was seen a handful of times. This chain uses TRBV10-1 with TRBJ2-2; 8 positions match TRBD2. The V gene's germline CDR1 is WNHNN and CDR2 SYGVQD (reference sequence). The CDR3 consists of 14 residues. V shed 4 bases and J 6 bases; nucleotides not matched to a gene: 4. CDR3 nucleotide sequence: TGCGCCAGCAGTGTAATAGCGGGGTCCGGGGAGCTGTTTTTT. Translated, it gives CASSVIAGSGELFF.

The genes are TRBV24-1 and TRBJ2-5, with a weak D call TRBD1 (6 bases). CDR1 and CDR2 (germline): KGHDR, SFDVKD. V was clipped by 5 bases and J by 3 bases, with 15 bases between them. The CDR3 contains 15 residues. The CDR3 sequence: CATSVPGATKETQYF. CDR3 bases: TGTGCCACCAGTGTCCCAGGGGCAACCAAAGAGACCCAGTACTTC.

The chain uses TRBV27 and TRBJ1-3, with 8 positions matching TRBD1. Trimming cost V 5 bases and J 5 bases; bases outside gene matches: 14. Germline V lookup: CDR1 MNHEY, CDR2 SMNVEV (reference sequence). The CDR3 extends over 17 amino acids. CDR3 sequence: CASSQTNPGQGRNTIYF. The CDR3, as DNA: TGTGCCAGCAGTCAAACTAACCCTGGACAGGGCAGAAACACCATATATTTT.

This chain connects TRBV28 to TRBJ1-1; no reliable D call. The germline V gene encodes CDR1 MDHEN and CDR2 SYDVKM. The CDR3 covers 12 residues. This CDR3 is CASTELNTEAFF. The CDR3 coding sequence is TGTGCGTCGACTGAGTTGAACACTGAAGCTTTCTTT.

CDR3 amino acids: CASSYRRDTGELFF. For the CDR3, the DNA is TGTGCCAGCAGTTACCGGAGGGACACCGGGGAGCTGTTTTTT. This chain uses TRBV6-5 with TRBJ2-2; D is perhaps TRBD2 (6 bases). The CDR3 spans 14 residues. V dropped 2 bases and J dropped 3 bases, with 7 bases sitting between them. CDR1 and CDR2 from the germline V gene are MNHEY and SVGAGI.

The chain recombines TRBV30 with TRBJ2-2; maybe TRBD2 (6 bases). Germline V CDR1 and CDR2: GTSNPN, SVGIG (reference sequence). The V gene lost 2 bases and the J gene lost 5 bases, with 15 bases spanning the gap. This CDR3 is 15 amino acids long. CDR3 sequence (DNA): TGTGCCTGGAGTTGGGGAGGTAGAGGAACCGGGGAGCTGTTTTTT. Amino acids: CAWSWGGRGTGELFF. Complete variable domain (other parts from reference TRBV30 and TRBJ2-2): SQTIHQWPATLVQPVGSPLSLECTVEGTSNPNLYWYRQAAGRGLQLLFYSVGIGQISSEVPQNLSASRPQDRQFILSSKKLLLSDSGFYLCAWSWGGRGTGELFFGEGSRLTVL.

The chain employs TRBV27 and TRBJ2-1; no clear D. V was clipped by 2 bases and J by 0 bases, with 23 bases between them. The germline V gene encodes CDR1 MNHEY and CDR2 SMNVEV (reference sequence). The CDR3 consists of 20 residues. This CDR3 is CASSLDRQRGLLSSYNEQFF. CDR3 DNA sequence: TGTGCCAGCAGTTTAGATAGGCAGAGAGGCCTCTTAAGCTCCTACAATGAGCAGTTCTTC.

This chain uses TRBV30 with TRBJ1-2; D call uncertain. The CDR3 has 12 residues. The V end was cut by 2 bases, the J end by 6 bases, with 10 bases between. Germline V CDR1 and CDR2: GTSNPN, SVGIG (reference sequence). CDR3 sequence (DNA): TGTGCCTGGAGTTTAAAAGGACATGGCTACACCTTC. Translated: CAWSLKGHGYTF.

This clone was found a few times. This chain links TRBV7-8 with TRBJ1-3; D gene unclear. The CDR3 length is 14 residues. Trimming shortened V by 3 bases and J by 2 bases, and 8 bases separated the two germline ends. Germline-derived CDR1 and CDR2 are SGHVS and FQNEAQ. This CDR3 is CASSFGSPGNTIYF. The CDR3 nucleotides are TGTGCCAGCAGCTTTGGCAGCCCTGGAAACACCATATATTTT.

V is TRBV19 and J is TRBJ1-1, with no clear D. This CDR3 has 14 amino acids. V dropped 5 bases and J dropped 0 bases, with 10 bases sitting between them. Germline CDR1 LNHDA, CDR2 SQIVND (reference sequence). The CDR3 nucleotides read TGTGCCAGTAGTCCCGCGGGGTTGAACACTGAAGCTTTCTTT. It yields the protein CASSPAGLNTEAFF.

The rearrangement uses TRBV2 and TRBJ1-1; 7 bases fit TRBD1. The CDR3 runs 13 residues. The V gene's germline CDR1 is SNHLY and CDR2 FYNNEI. The V and J ends lost 5 bases and 6 bases, in that order; junction bases with no gene match: 6. This CDR3 is CASSPRQGSEAFF. In DNA, the CDR3 is TGTGCCAGCAGTCCCCGACAGGGATCTGAAGCTTTCTTT.

This clone has a handful of counts. V and J are TRBV6-5 and TRBJ1-2; TRBD1 might be the D (5 bases). The CDR3 is 13 amino acids. Germline V gene lookup returns CDR1 MNHEY and CDR2 SVGAGI. Trimming removed 2 bases from V and 2 bases from J, with 6 bases in between. Written as DNA, the CDR3 is TGTGCCAGCAGTTACGACAGAAACTATGGCTACACCTTC. Its protein is CASSYDRNYGYTF.

The genes are TRBV5-6 and TRBJ1-1; D remains unclear. V lost 4 bases, J lost 1 base, and 11 bases lay in between. CDR3 length equals 14 residues. Germline V gives CDR1 SGHDT, CDR2 YYEEEE. The CDR3 reads CASSRREGNTEAFF. DNA of the CDR3: TGTGCCAGCAGCCGACGGGAAGGGAACACTGAAGCTTTCTTT.

This clone turned up a few times. The genes are TRBV6-5 and TRBJ2-2; D gene unclear. V was trimmed by 6 bases and J by 4 bases, leaving 6 bases between them. Germline V lookup: CDR1 MNHEY, CDR2 SVGAGI. This CDR3 contains 12 residues. The CDR3 bases are TGTGCCAGCAGGGATTCCACCGGGGAGCTGTTTTTT. Amino acid sequence: CASRDSTGELFF.

The chain carries TRBV3-1 (or the pseudogene TRBV3-2) and TRBJ2-5; D possibly matches TRBD1 or TRBD2 (6 bases each). The CDR3 is 14 residues long. Trimming left V 4 bases short and J 7 bases short, with 16 bases between. Looked up from germline, CDR1 is LGHDT and CDR2 is YNNKEL (reference sequence). DNA for the CDR3: TGTGCCAGCAGCCGACTAGGACAGTCTGGGACCCAGTACTTC. This codes for CASSRLGQSGTQYF.

This chain uses TRBV12-3 or TRBV12-4 with TRBJ2-1; D uncertain. Trimming removed 5 bases at V and 5 bases at J, with 7 bases between. The CDR3 totals 12 residues. The CDR3: CASSPDHNEQFF. The CDR3 DNA reads as TGTGCCAGCAGTCCCGACCACAATGAGCAGTTCTTC.